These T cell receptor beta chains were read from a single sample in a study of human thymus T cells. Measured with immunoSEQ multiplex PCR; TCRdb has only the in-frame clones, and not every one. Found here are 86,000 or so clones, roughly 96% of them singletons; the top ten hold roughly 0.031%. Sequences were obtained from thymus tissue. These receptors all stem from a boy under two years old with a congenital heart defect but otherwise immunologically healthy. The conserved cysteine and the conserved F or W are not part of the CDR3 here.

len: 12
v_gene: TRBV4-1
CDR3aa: ASSQERQHNEQF

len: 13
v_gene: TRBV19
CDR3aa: ASSTGLGGAETQY

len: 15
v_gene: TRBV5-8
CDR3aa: ASSFSLAGQIYNEQF

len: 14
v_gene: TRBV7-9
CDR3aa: ASSHAATPGRDEQY

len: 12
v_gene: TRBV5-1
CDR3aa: ASSLRGQLYGYT

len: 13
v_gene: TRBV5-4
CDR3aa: ASSFGDREANVLT

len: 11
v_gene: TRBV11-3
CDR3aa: ASTAGSNEKLF

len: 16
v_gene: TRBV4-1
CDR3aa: ASSQDPRGGAATGELF

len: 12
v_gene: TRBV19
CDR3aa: ASEGGRDSHEQY

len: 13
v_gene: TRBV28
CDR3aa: ASSSLAGIINEQF

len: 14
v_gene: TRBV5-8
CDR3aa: ASSLVIGRNTGELF

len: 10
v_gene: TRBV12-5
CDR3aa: ASGPRPDTQY

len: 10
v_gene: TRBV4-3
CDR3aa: ASSQLSGTLH

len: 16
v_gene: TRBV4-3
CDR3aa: ASSHLTSGGRNKNIQY

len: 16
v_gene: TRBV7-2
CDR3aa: ASSLVCSREGRFNEQF

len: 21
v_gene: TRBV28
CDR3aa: ASTRGRDRVSSSGVSSTDTQY

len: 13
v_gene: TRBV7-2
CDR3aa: ASITPGQGDEKLF

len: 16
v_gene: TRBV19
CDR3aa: ASSLTPSGEENNEKLF

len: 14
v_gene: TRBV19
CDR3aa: ASSIRVLCGGNTIY

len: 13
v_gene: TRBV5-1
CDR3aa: ASSLEELSNYGYT

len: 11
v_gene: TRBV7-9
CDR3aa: ASSLHPTGELF

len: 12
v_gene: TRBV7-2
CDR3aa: ASSLGEGNQPQH

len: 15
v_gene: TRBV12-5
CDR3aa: ASGPRGGPPGANVLT

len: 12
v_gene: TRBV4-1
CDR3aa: ASSQGRGTDTQY

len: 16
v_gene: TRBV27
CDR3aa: ASRDQPGIQGDQETQY

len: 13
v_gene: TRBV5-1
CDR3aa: ASSLAGVRSGGYT

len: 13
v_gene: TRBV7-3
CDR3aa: ASSLLYGGGHEQF

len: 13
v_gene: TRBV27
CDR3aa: ASSSSGRASNEQF

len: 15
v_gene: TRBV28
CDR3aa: ASSEPGQPFSGNTIY

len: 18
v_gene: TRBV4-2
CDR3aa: ASSQPRGEYRLSSGNTIY

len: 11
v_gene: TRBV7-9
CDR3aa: ASSLNSADTQY

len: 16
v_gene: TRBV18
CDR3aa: ASSPGTSGTYFTDTQY

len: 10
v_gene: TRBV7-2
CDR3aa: ASSLDTDTQY

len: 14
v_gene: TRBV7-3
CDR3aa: ASSRDPKTGNTEAF

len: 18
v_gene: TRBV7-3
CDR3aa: ASSLGGLAGEPRSYNEQF

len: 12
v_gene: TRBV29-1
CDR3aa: SVDPQGPYNEQF

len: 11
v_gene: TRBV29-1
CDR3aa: SAPGGSDYGYT

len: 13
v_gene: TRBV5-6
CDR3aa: ASSPIGLSTDTQY

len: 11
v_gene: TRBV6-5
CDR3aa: ASNRGHSYEQY

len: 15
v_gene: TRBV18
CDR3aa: ASSQGVGGRWYNEQF

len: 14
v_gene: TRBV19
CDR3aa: ASSTDRDSGANVLT

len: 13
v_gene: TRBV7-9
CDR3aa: ASSQGASGAYEQY

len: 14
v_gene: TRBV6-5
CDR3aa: ASSYLGDPTYNEQF

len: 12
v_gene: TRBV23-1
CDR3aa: ASPPRGSTDTQY

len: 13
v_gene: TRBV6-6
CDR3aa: ASSYSGRVTDTQY

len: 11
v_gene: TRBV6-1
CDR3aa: ASSYRGDSPLH

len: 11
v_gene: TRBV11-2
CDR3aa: ASSPDRGLGYT

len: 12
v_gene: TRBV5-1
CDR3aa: ASSLLGDTGELF

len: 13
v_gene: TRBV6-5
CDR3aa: ASSPLGGRNTEAF

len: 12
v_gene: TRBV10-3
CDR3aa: ATHRGRCTGELF

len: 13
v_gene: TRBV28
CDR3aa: ASSPGRSESYEQY

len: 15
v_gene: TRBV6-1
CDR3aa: ASSGQQLGRGGDTQY

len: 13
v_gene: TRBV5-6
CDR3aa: ASSLGARPTWEQY

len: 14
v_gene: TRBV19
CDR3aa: ASSMGLAGGKETQY

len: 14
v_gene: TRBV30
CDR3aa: AWSVEAGGGPETQY

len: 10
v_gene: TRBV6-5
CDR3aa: ASRDTSSPLH

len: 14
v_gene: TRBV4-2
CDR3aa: ASSQVDDLSNQPQH

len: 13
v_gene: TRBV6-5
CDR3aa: ASSYTWDRDTEAF

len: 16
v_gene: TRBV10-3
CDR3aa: AISPDSFSHTYNTEAF

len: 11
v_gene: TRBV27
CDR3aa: ASSYRRQETQY